These 22 T cell receptor beta chains share one sample of origin, sequenced in a study of cytomegalovirus exposure and HLA in healthy donors (dated by TCRdb to about 2017). The library was prepared using the immunoSEQ multiplex PCR assay. For the multiplex PCR, a mixture combining 60 forward primers for TCR Vbeta segments and 13 reverse primers for TCR Jbeta segments was used. Held by TCRdb, this immuneACCESS table contains in-frame sequences only and omits some clones. Under half of the omission traces to an unresolved V gene where checked; the cause of the rest is unknown. This sample comprises 80,000 to 100,000 clones, 65% to 85% of them detected only once. About 4.9% of the sample is taken by the ten largest. The specimen was PBMCs. The receptor set was obtained from a man aged 35-49 years in good health and CMV-seropositive.

The rearrangement joins TRBV6-1 to TRBJ1-1; TRBD1 aligns across 7 bases. Unmatched junction bases numbered 7, after V lost 2 bases and J lost 10 bases. From germline, CDR1 is MNHNS and CDR2 SASEGT. The CDR3 spans 13 residues. CDR3 sequence: CASSETTGVGAFF. DNA of the CDR3: TGTGCCAGCAGTGAAACCACAGGGGTCGGAGCTTTCTTT.

This chain joins TRBV6-1 and TRBJ2-5; no firm D call. TRBJ2-7 matches the DNA end more closely, so the J call is doubtful. CDR1 MNHNS and CDR2 SASEGT come from the germline V gene. This CDR3 region has 16 residues. The CDR3 loop is CASSERIGQRSYEQYF. In DNA, the CDR3 is TGTGCCAGCAGTGAAAGGATAGGCCAGCGTTCCTACGAGCAGTACTTC.

This clone was seen more than once but under ten times. V usage is TRBV11-3 and J usage is TRBJ2-1; 13 nucleotides match TRBD2. V shed 5 bases, J shed 4 bases, and the junction held 2 bases outside the gene matches. Germline V lookup: CDR1 SGHNT, CDR2 YENEEA. The CDR3 covers 15 residues. The CDR3 protein is CASSRGLAGYNEQFF. The CDR3 nucleotides read TGTGCCAGCAGCCGGGGACTAGCGGGGTACAATGAGCAGTTCTTC.

A note on this clone: Only one base separates this from a far larger clonotype, so it likely reflects a read error. The V call is TRBV4-1, the J call TRBJ2-7; 8 nucleotides agree with TRBD1. Germline values: CDR1 MGHRA, CDR2 YSYEKL. The CDR3 runs to 16 residues. CDR3 bases: TGCGCCAGCAGCCCCCTGGGAGCAGGGGGCAAGAACGACCAGTACTTC. It encodes CASSPLGAGGKNDQYF.

Regarding this clone: A read error may account for a junction end that differs from germline. V gene TRBV7-7 combines with J gene TRBJ2-5; D may be TRBD2 (5 bases). CDR3 length: 14 amino acids. Germline lookup yields CDR1 SSHAT and CDR2 FNYEAQ (reference sequence). In DNA, the CDR3 is TGTGCTAGCAGCCGTGGCGGGTTCGGGGAGACCCAGTACTTC. It specifies CASSRGGFGETQYF.

This CDR3 reads CASSIGRTGKYGYTF. The CDR3 DNA reads as TGTGCCAGTAGTATAGGTAGAACAGGGAAGTATGGCTACACCTTC. The J gene is TRBJ1-2, the V gene TRBV19; a possible D gene is TRBD1 (6 bases). Germline CDR1 and CDR2: LNHDA and SQIVND (reference sequence). V was pared by 1 base and J by 5 bases, with 14 bases between. The CDR3 extends over 15 amino acids.

The chain is built from TRBV27 and TRBJ1-5; a possible D gene is TRBD1 (6 bases). The CDR3 contains 13 residues. V gave up 6 bases and J gave up 4 bases, with 10 bases separating them. Per the germline V gene, CDR1 is MNHEY and CDR2 is SMNVEV (reference sequence). DNA for the CDR3: TGTGCCAGCAGCCACAGGGCAAATCAGCCCCAGCATTTT. It is translated as CASSHRANQPQHF.

J is TRBJ2-7 and V is TRBV2, with D tentatively TRBD1 (5 bases). This CDR3 contains 14 residues. Trimming took off 4 bases at V and 3 bases at J, with 13 bases between the two ends. Germline V lookup: CDR1 SNHLY, CDR2 FYNNEI. CDR3 in DNA: TGTGCCAGCAGTGCTGGGGCTCTCGGCTACGAGCAGTACTTC. This gives the protein CASSAGALGYEQYF.

This rearrangement joins TRBV27 to TRBJ2-4; D is unclear. The CDR3 length is 12 residues. CDR1 and CDR2 (germline): MNHEY, SMNVEV (reference sequence). Trimming pared 7 bases from V and 5 bases from J, leaving 9 bases between. CDR3 sequence reads: CASMNRENIQYF. The CDR3 DNA reads TGTGCCAGCATGAACCGGGAAAACATTCAGTACTTC.

V and J are TRBV2 and TRBJ1-6; no firm D call. Trimming stripped 7 bases from V and 7 bases from J, with 17 bases between. Per the germline V gene, CDR1 is SNHLY and CDR2 is FYNNEI. The CDR3 consists of 15 residues. DNA for the CDR3: TGTGCCAGCACGGGAATGGGTCGGTCCAATTCACCCCTCCACTTT. Residues: CASTGMGRSNSPLHF.

The CDR3 nucleotides read TGCGCCAGCAGCCAGCGAGGGGGGAGGGTACTACACGAGCAGTACTTC. Encoded protein: CASSQRGGRVLHEQYF. V gene TRBV4-1 combines with J gene TRBJ2-7; weak D call: TRBD2 (7 bases). The CDR3 consists of 16 residues. Germline CDR1 reads MGHRA; CDR2 reads YSYEKL. The V and J ends lost 3 bases and 5 bases respectively, with 20 bases between them.

V and J are TRBV6-1 and TRBJ1-1; weak D call: TRBD1 (5 bases). Germline V CDR1 and CDR2: MNHNS, SASEGT. V was trimmed by 5 bases and J by 10 bases, leaving 14 bases between them. There are 12 residues in the CDR3. The CDR3 region is CASSRGQGTAFF. The DNA of the CDR3 is TGTGCCAGCAGTCGAGGCCAGGGCACAGCTTTCTTT.

The rearrangement joins TRBV19 to TRBJ2-3; no clear D. The CDR3 is made up of 14 amino acids. V lost 8 bases, J lost 1 base, and 13 bases lay in between. Germline V gene lookup returns CDR1 LNHDA and CDR2 SQIVND (reference sequence). CDR3 DNA: TGTGCCAGTGTCGATTTACGGGGCACAGATACGCAGTATTTT. Its protein is CASVDLRGTDTQYF.

This chain links TRBV30 with TRBJ1-5, with TRBD1 identical over 9 bases. J was trimmed by 3 bases and V by 2 bases; bases with no gene match: 8. CDR3 size: 16 residues. Germline lookup yields CDR1 GTSNPN and CDR2 SVGIG (reference sequence). The CDR3 region has the DNA TGTGCCTGGAGTACGCCCGGGACAGGGAACAATCAGCCCCAGCATTTT. This gives the protein CAWSTPGTGNNQPQHF. Filled out from reference TRBV30 and TRBJ1-5, the complete variable domain reads SQTIHQWPATLVQPVGSPLSLECTVEGTSNPNLYWYRQAAGRGLQLLFYSVGIGQISSEVPQNLSASRPQDRQFILSSKKLLLSDSGFYLCAWSTPGTGNNQPQHFGDGTRLSIL.

The chain carries TRBV5-5 and TRBJ1-1, with D uncertain. Looked up from germline, CDR1 is SGHKS and CDR2 is YYEKEE (reference sequence). Trimming cost V 0 bases and J 2 bases, with 11 bases left between them. The length of the CDR3 is 15 residues. The CDR3 nucleotides read TGTGCCAGCAGCTTGGAGGTCAGGCCAAACACTGAAGCTTTCTTT. This gives the protein CASSLEVRPNTEAFF.

The chain uses TRBV15 and TRBJ1-2; the D is unclear. CDR1 is LNHNV, CDR2 YYDKDF, per germline (reference sequence). The CDR3 totals 12 residues. V was cut by 1 base and J by 4 bases, with 4 bases left in between. The CDR3 here is CATSRASYGYTF. The DNA of the CDR3 is TGTGCCACCAGCAGAGCTTCCTATGGCTACACCTTC.

This clone showed up just once. The chain couples TRBV25-1 to TRBJ2-2; 7 nucleotides agree with TRBD2. V lost 5 bases and J lost 0; bases outside the gene matches: 12. In germline, CDR1 is MGHDK, CDR2 SYGVNS. CDR3 length: 18 amino acids. This CDR3 is CASSSGEGRKTNTGELFF. CDR3 coding DNA: TGTGCCAGCAGTAGTGGGGAGGGACGGAAAACGAACACCGGGGAGCTGTTTTTT.

This chain joins TRBV29-1 and TRBJ1-1; D possibly corresponds to TRBD1 (6 bases). Trimming left V 6 bases short and J 4 bases short, with 15 bases between. The CDR3 consists of 13 residues. CDR1 and CDR2 (germline): SQVTM, ANQGSEA. The CDR3 sequence is CSVTQGESTEAFF. In DNA, the CDR3 is TGCAGCGTGACACAGGGAGAAAGCACTGAAGCTTTCTTT.

The chain uses TRBV19 and TRBJ2-2; 7 bases fit TRBD2. Germline-derived CDR1 and CDR2 are LNHDA and SQIVND (reference sequence). This CDR3 is built from 18 residues. The ends lost 7 bases at V and 4 bases at J; junction bases unmatched: 18. Here the CDR3 DNA reads TGTGCCAGTACTCTAAGGACTAGAGCTACCCGAGGCACCGGGGAGCTGTTTTTT. It yields the protein CASTLRTRATRGTGELFF.

The chain carries TRBV10-1 and TRBJ1-1; D unclear. Trimming shortened V by 4 bases and J by 4 bases, and 13 bases separated the two germline ends. This CDR3 comprises 14 residues. Per the germline V gene, CDR1 is WNHNN and CDR2 is SYGVQD (reference sequence). The DNA for the CDR3 is TGCGCCAGCAGTGCTTGGGCAGAGGGCACTGAAGCTTTCTTT. This translates into CASSAWAEGTEAFF.

This clone appeared once. The V call is TRBV18, the J call TRBJ2-7; 8 nucleotides line up with TRBD2. With 6 bases clipped from V and 10 bases from J, the junction kept 14 bases outside the gene matches. This CDR3 region has 14 residues. The germline gives CDR1 KGHSH, CDR2 LQKENI. The chain's CDR3 is CASSPPGLVAEQYF. The CDR3 coding sequence is TGTGCCAGCTCCCCCCCGGGACTAGTCGCCGAACAGTACTTC.

This rearrangement joins TRBV7-8 to TRBJ1-5, with TRBD1 matching over 7 bases. The CDR3 sequence is 14 residues long. The junction had 6 bases not matched to a gene; V was cut back by 3 bases and J by 7 bases. CDR1 is SGHVS and CDR2 is FQNEAQ in the germline V gene. The CDR3, as DNA: TGTGCCAGCAGCTTTACAGGGGAAAGGCAGCCCCAGCATTTT. Residues: CASSFTGERQPQHF.